One and the same sample provided the 24 T cell receptor beta chains below, sequenced in a study of T cells in Graves' hyperthyroidism and ophthalmopathy. Amplified TCR beta CDR3 regions came from RNA transcripts. First-round RT-PCR targeting the TCR CDR3 was performed with the HTBI primer set. TCRdb analysed the multiplex PCR reads with MiXCR anew, one entry per CDR3 protein. This repertoire shows about 690,000 distinct CDR3 sequences, approximately 15% found once; its top ten account for roughly a sixth. The source material was blood. The receptors originated from a man between 50 and 59 years old with Graves' hyperthyroidism.

This rearrangement joins TRBV29-1 to TRBJ1-2; no firm D call. V gave up 3 bases and J gave up 6 bases, with 20 bases separating them. The CDR3 runs to 15 residues. Germline CDR1 SQVTM, CDR2 ANQGSEA. The CDR3 is CSVDGFGSGPDGYTF. The CDR3 DNA is TGCAGCGTTGATGGCTTCGGGTCAGGCCCTGATGGCTACACCTTC.

The V gene is TRBV20-1, the J gene TRBJ1-1, with D hard to call. V shed 5 bases and J shed 2 bases, with 12 bases lying between them. The length of the CDR3 is 13 residues. Germline V gene sequence: CDR1 DFQATT, CDR2 SNEGSKA (reference sequence). For the CDR3, the DNA is TGCAGTGCTCCTCGGGGAAGCAACACTGAAGCTTTCTTT. Translated: CSAPRGSNTEAFF.

V and J are TRBV6-1 and TRBJ1-2, with TRBD1 matching 9 bases. V was pared by 4 bases and J by 3 bases, with 6 bases of the junction left unmatched. In germline, CDR1 is MNHNS, CDR2 SASEGT. This CDR3 is built from 15 residues. This chain's CDR3 is CASSGDRTGDYGYTF. In DNA, the CDR3 is TGTGCCAGCAGTGGCGATAGGACAGGGGACTATGGCTACACCTTC.

This clonotype was seen at least ten times. V is TRBV6-2 or TRBV6-3 and J is TRBJ2-2, with 12 nucleotides matching TRBD2. This CDR3 spans 18 amino acids. V lost 6 bases to trimming and J lost 4 bases; unmatched junction nucleotides: 12. Germline V lookup: CDR1 MNHEY, CDR2 SVGEGT. The CDR3, as DNA: TGTGCCAGCAGCCCCACTAGCGGGAGGCCTCAGGGCACCGGGGAGCTGTTTTTT. Protein sequence: CASSPTSGRPQGTGELFF.

Turning to this clonotype: A much larger clone is a single base away; this may be a read error. The chain carries TRBV13 and TRBJ2-2; possibly TRBD1 for D (6 bases). CDR1 and CDR2 from the germline V gene are PRHDT and FYEKMQ (reference sequence). Between the trimmed V and J ends, which lost 6 bases and 6 bases, there was a span of 14 bases. CDR3 length: 14 residues. The CDR3 sequence: CASRLQGTAGELFF. The DNA for the CDR3 is TGTGCCAGCAGATTACAGGGTACCGCCGGGGAGCTGTTTTTT.

This clonotype was recorded a few times. This sequence joins TRBV7-8 and TRBJ1-5; a weak D match, TRBD1 (6 bases). Germline V CDR1 and CDR2: SGHVS, FQNEAQ. The CDR3 totals 15 residues. V dropped 1 base and J dropped 6 bases, with 13 bases sitting between them. The CDR3 region has the DNA TGTGCCAGCAGCTTAGAGGTAACAGGGATTCAGCCCCAGCATTTT. This gives the protein CASSLEVTGIQPQHF. The full variable domain, its missing parts supplied by reference TRBV7-8 and TRBJ1-5, is GAGVSQSPRYKVAKRGQDVALRCDPISGHVSLFWYQQALGQGPEFLTYFQNEAQLDKSGLPSDRFFAERPEGSVSTLKIQRTQQEDSAVYLCASSLEVTGIQPQHFGDGTRLSIL.

CDR3: CASSLDRGTSDYNEQFF. The CDR3, as DNA: TGTGCCAGCAGCTTGGACAGGGGGACTAGCGATTACAATGAGCAGTTCTTC. V usage is TRBV5-4 and J usage is TRBJ2-1, with TRBD2 matching 10 bases. There are 17 residues in the CDR3. After removal of 0 bases from V and 4 bases from J, the junction contained 7 bases not matched to a gene. CDR1 and CDR2 from the germline V gene are SGHNT and YYREEE (reference sequence). The full variable domain, its missing parts supplied by reference TRBV5-4 and TRBJ2-1, is ETGVTQSPTHLIKTRGQQVTLRCSSQSGHNTVSWYQQALGQGPQFIFQYYREEENGRGNFPPRFSGLQFPNYSSELNVNALELDDSALYLCASSLDRGTSDYNEQFFGPGTRLTVL.

A few counts support this clonotype. The CDR3 protein is CASSFNRFSGANVLTF. The CDR3 coding sequence is TGTGCCAGCAGCTTTAACCGGTTCTCTGGGGCCAACGTCCTGACTTTC. This chain connects TRBV5-5 to TRBJ2-6; D is unclear. Germline V lookup: CDR1 SGHKS, CDR2 YYEKEE (reference sequence). V shed 2 bases and J shed 0 bases, with 9 bases lying between them. This CDR3 region has 16 residues.

This rearrangement joins TRBV5-1 to TRBJ2-4; possible D gene TRBD1, 6 bases. The CDR3 totals 14 residues. V was shortened by 2 bases and J by 5 bases, with 11 bases between the two germline ends. Per germline, CDR1 SGHRS and CDR2 YFSETQ. CDR3 region: CASSFGQRENIQYF. CDR3 coding DNA: TGCGCCAGCAGCTTCGGACAGAGGGAAAACATTCAGTACTTC.

The chain uses TRBV5-1 and TRBJ1-2; D is possibly TRBD1 (6 bases). The V gene lost 2 bases and the J gene lost 4 bases, with 15 bases spanning the gap. CDR3 length equals 15 residues. Germline V gene sequence: CDR1 SGHRS, CDR2 YFSETQ. The CDR3 bases are TGCGCCAGCAGCTTTGACAGGTCCCTGGGCTATGGCTACACCTTC. Translated, it gives CASSFDRSLGYGYTF. The variable domain in full, completed from reference TRBV5-1 and TRBJ1-2, reads KAGVTQTPRYLIKTRGQQVTLSCSPISGHRSVSWYQQTPGQGLQFLFEYFSETQRNKGNFPGRFSGRQFSNSRSEMNVSTLELGDSALYLCASSFDRSLGYGYTFGSGTRLTVV.

This clonotype was seen ten or more times. This sequence joins TRBV9 and TRBJ2-5, with TRBD2 identical over 7 bases. Germline lookup yields CDR1 SGDLS and CDR2 YYNGEE. CDR3 length: 14 residues. After removal of 7 bases from V and 5 bases from J, the junction contained 11 bases not matched to a gene. CDR3 in amino acids: CASSPNWGGETQYF. The CDR3 coding sequence is TGTGCCAGCTCCCCGAATTGGGGGGGTGAGACCCAGTACTTC. Full variable domain (rest looked up from reference TRBV9 and TRBJ2-5): DSGVTQTPKHLITATGQRVTLRCSPRSGDLSVYWYQQSLDQGLQFLIQYYNGEERAKGNILERFSAQQFPDLHSELNLSSLELGDSALYFCASSPNWGGETQYFGPGTRLLVL.

The rearrangement links TRBV4-1 to TRBJ1-4, with 7 bases fitting TRBD1. The CDR3 runs to 16 residues. V trimming: 8 bases; J trimming: 4 bases; junction bases outside the gene matches: 13. Germline loops: CDR1 MGHRA, CDR2 YSYEKL. CDR3 nucleotides: TGCGCCAGCGCCCATTACCCGACAGGGTATAATGAAAAACTGTTTTTT. It yields the protein CASAHYPTGYNEKLFF.

The rearrangement joins TRBV9 to TRBJ2-2, with a tentative D call TRBD1 (6 bases). Between the trimmed V and J ends, which lost 0 bases and 1 base, there was a span of 10 bases. Germline V gene sequence: CDR1 SGDLS, CDR2 YYNGEE. The CDR3 is 16 residues long. The CDR3: CASSVAGGMNTGELFF. CDR3 bases: TGTGCCAGCAGCGTAGCTGGGGGCATGAACACCGGGGAGCTGTTTTTT.

There are a few counts of this clonotype. V usage is TRBV7-2 and J usage is TRBJ2-2, with a weak D call TRBD1 (6 bases). The V end lost 5 bases, the J end lost 7 bases, and 20 bases lay between the germline ends. Looked up from germline, CDR1 is SGHTA and CDR2 is FQGNSA. The length of the CDR3 is 16 residues. The CDR3 protein is CASSPSAGRGSGELFF. CDR3 sequence (DNA): TGTGCCAGCAGCCCCAGTGCGGGCAGGGGCAGCGGGGAGCTGTTTTTT. The complete variable domain, with remaining parts taken from reference TRBV7-2 and TRBJ2-2, reads GAGVSQSPSNKVTEKGKDVELRCDPISGHTALYWYRQSLGQGLEFLIYFQGNSAPDKSGLPSDRFSAERTGGSVSTLTIQRTQQEDSAVYLCASSPSAGRGSGELFFGEGSRLTVL.

In this sample, this clonotype turned up many times. The rearrangement links TRBV5-6 to TRBJ2-1; tentatively, D is TRBD1 (7 bases). The CDR3 is 16 residues long. CDR1 and CDR2 from the germline V gene are SGHDT and YYEEEE. Deletions cut 0 bases from V and 4 bases from J, with 14 bases between. CDR3 DNA: TGTGCCAGCAGCTTGGAGGGCAGGGGGGAATACAATGAGCAGTTCTTC. Protein sequence: CASSLEGRGEYNEQFF.

Many counts were recorded for this clonotype. The chain uses TRBV5-1 and TRBJ1-4; D ambiguous. The CDR3 has 14 amino acids. Trimming stripped 2 bases from V and 6 bases from J, with 11 bases between. CDR1 SGHRS and CDR2 YFSETQ come from the germline V gene. CDR3 nucleotide sequence: TGCGCCAGCAGCTTAGGGCAGGCGGATGAAAAACTGTTTTTT. This codes for CASSLGQADEKLFF.

V and J are TRBV5-4 and TRBJ2-1, with TRBD2 identical over 10 bases. The V gene's germline CDR1 is SGHNT and CDR2 YYREEE (reference sequence). The CDR3 has 17 residues. After removal of 3 bases from V and 0 bases from J, the junction contained 6 bases not matched to a gene. CDR3 sequence (DNA): TGTGCCAGCAGCTCGGGGACTAGCGTGAGCTCCTACAATGAGCAGTTCTTC. Translation gives CASSSGTSVSSYNEQFF.

This clonotype was detected many times. The genes are TRBV29-1 and TRBJ1-1; TRBD1 matches at 11 bases. After removal of 8 bases from V and 4 bases from J, the junction contained 9 bases not matched to a gene. The CDR3 is 14 residues long. Looked up from germline, CDR1 is SQVTM and CDR2 is ANQGSEA. For the CDR3, the DNA is TGCAGCTCCGGACAGGGGGCGAAGAGCACTGAAGCTTTCTTT. It is translated as CSSGQGAKSTEAFF.

This clonotype appeared many times. V usage is TRBV5-1 and J usage is TRBJ1-1; D is unresolved. CDR1 SGHRS and CDR2 YFSETQ come from the germline V gene. V shed 1 base and J shed 0 bases, with 7 bases lying between them. The CDR3 length is 14 residues. CDR3 loop: CASSLTNMNTEAFF. CDR3 DNA sequence: TGCGCCAGCAGCTTGACCAATATGAACACTGAAGCTTTCTTT.

This clonotype was counted many times. This chain uses TRBV20-1 with TRBJ2-1; TRBD2 matches 10 bases. The CDR3 totals 17 residues. Germline loops: CDR1 DFQATT, CDR2 SNEGSKA (reference sequence). Unmatched junction bases numbered 8, after V lost 3 bases and J lost 0 bases. CDR3 region: CSASPWSSGSSYNEQFF. CDR3 nucleotides: TGCAGTGCTAGCCCATGGTCTAGCGGGAGCTCCTACAATGAGCAGTTCTTC.

This clonotype was seen a handful of times. The chain recombines TRBV20-1 with TRBJ1-1; D is unclear. V was clipped by 1 base and J by 2 bases, with 8 bases between them. Germline V gives CDR1 DFQATT, CDR2 SNEGSKA (reference sequence). The CDR3 loop spans 13 amino acids. CDR3 nucleotide sequence: TGCAGTGCTAGAGCGGCACTTAACACTGAAGCTTTCTTT. Translating gives CSARAALNTEAFF.

This clonotype showed up many times. This chain joins TRBV7-3 and TRBJ2-1, with 7 bases that match TRBD2. The CDR3 covers 15 residues. Trimming removed 5 bases from V and 1 base from J; junction bases left unmatched: 5. Germline CDR1 reads SGHTA; CDR2 reads FQGTGA. The CDR3 bases are TGTGCCAGCAGCCGACTAGCCGCGTCCTACAATGAGCAGTTCTTC. Translating gives CASSRLAASYNEQFF. Combining the CDR3 with reference TRBV7-3 and TRBJ2-1 gives the whole variable domain GAGVSQTPSNKVTEKGKYVELRCDPISGHTALYWYRQSLGQGPEFLIYFQGTGAADDSGLPNDRFFAVRPEGSVSTLKIQRTERGDSAVYLCASSRLAASYNEQFFGPGTRLTVL.

This clonotype was recorded at least ten times. The CDR3 region is CASTGRGSSYNEQFF. CDR3 nucleotides: TGTGCCAGCACCGGGCGGGGAAGCTCCTACAATGAGCAGTTCTTC. V is TRBV28 and J is TRBJ2-1, with D possibly matching TRBD2 (6 bases). The CDR3 is 15 residues long. V shed 7 bases and J shed 0 bases, with 13 bases lying between them. Germline values: CDR1 MDHEN, CDR2 SYDVKM.

V usage is TRBV30 and J usage is TRBJ1-3, with a tentative D call TRBD1 (5 bases). The CDR3 has 11 residues. V lost 4 bases and J 9 bases, leaving 10 bases between the germline ends. Germline lookup yields CDR1 GTSNPN and CDR2 SVGIG (reference sequence). CDR3: CAWTRTSTIYF. The CDR3 bases are TGTGCCTGGACCAGGACAAGCACCATATATTTT. Full variable domain (remainder filled in from reference TRBV30 and TRBJ1-3): SQTIHQWPATLVQPVGSPLSLECTVEGTSNPNLYWYRQAAGRGLQLLFYSVGIGQISSEVPQNLSASRPQDRQFILSSKKLLLSDSGFYLCAWTRTSTIYFGEGSWLTVV.